Listed here are 10 T cell receptor beta chains from one sample, sequenced in a study of blood T cell repertoires in COVID-19. Only in-frame clones appear in the TCRdb table, and some are missing; sequencing was by immunoSEQ multiplex PCR. Among some 370,000 clones, roughly 86% were seen once, and the ten largest hold over 9.5%. Source material: peripheral blood. Source of these receptors: a woman under 40 with COVID-19, enrolled during active disease.

This rearrangement joins TRBV9 to TRBJ2-7; maybe TRBD1 (7 bases). The CDR3 has 15 amino acids. The germline V gene encodes CDR1 SGDLS and CDR2 YYNGEE. The V and J ends lost 5 bases and 2 bases respectively, with 17 bases between them. The CDR3 DNA follows: TGTGCCAGCAGTCTTCAGGGGGGCCCCACCTACGAGCAGTACTTC. This sequence encodes CASSLQGGPTYEQYF.

The chain employs TRBV29-1 and TRBJ2-1, with D unclear. Trimming removed 0 bases from V and 4 bases from J, with 10 bases in between. Germline V CDR1 and CDR2: SQVTM, ANQGSEA. The CDR3 is 14 amino acids. The CDR3 bases are TGCAGCGTTGAAGAAACTACCTTTTACAATGAGCAGTTCTTC. Translated, it gives CSVEETTFYNEQFF.

This chain connects TRBV7-2 to TRBJ2-3; 8 positions agree with TRBD1. The V and J ends lost 8 bases and 0 bases, in that order; junction bases with no gene match: 7. This CDR3 region has 15 residues. CDR1 and CDR2 (germline): SGHTA, FQGNSA. CDR3 nucleotides: TGTGCCAGCTTCAGGGGGGACAGGAGCACAGATACGCAGTATTTT. It specifies CASFRGDRSTDTQYF. The full variable domain, its missing parts supplied by reference TRBV7-2 and TRBJ2-3, is GAGVSQSPSNKVTEKGKDVELRCDPISGHTALYWYRQSLGQGLEFLIYFQGNSAPDKSGLPSDRFSAERTGGSVSTLTIQRTQQEDSAVYLCASFRGDRSTDTQYFGPGTRLTVL.

The chain carries TRBV3-1 (or the pseudogene TRBV3-2) and TRBJ2-7; D perhaps matches TRBD2 (5 bases). The CDR3 is 12 residues long. CDR1 is LGHDT and CDR2 is YNNKEL in the germline V gene (reference sequence). The V end was cut by 6 bases, the J end by 3 bases, with 9 bases between. The CDR3 DNA reads as TGTGCCAGCAGAGGACTTAACTACGAGCAGTACTTC. This sequence encodes CASRGLNYEQYF.

The chain uses TRBV4-3 and TRBJ1-4; 10 positions agree with TRBD1. Germline V gene lookup returns CDR1 LGHNA and CDR2 YSLEER. CDR3 length: 16 amino acids. Trimming took 1 base from V and 8 from J; bases not matched to a gene: 7. CDR3 sequence reads: CASSQGGGTGDEKLFF. CDR3 nucleotides: TGCGCCAGCAGCCAAGGGGGTGGGACAGGGGACGAAAAACTGTTTTTT.

The chain uses TRBV6-6 and TRBJ1-2; 7 bases match TRBD1. This CDR3 contains 12 residues. The V gene's germline CDR1 is MNHNY and CDR2 SVGAGI (reference sequence). The V gene end was trimmed by 5 bases and the J gene end by 6 bases; junction bases not matched to a gene: 3. The chain's CDR3 is CASSMTGNGYTF. CDR3 DNA: TGTGCCAGCAGTATGACAGGGAATGGCTACACCTTC.

In its sample, this clone was seen a few times. CDR3 coding DNA: TGTGCCAGCATCGTACTCGGAGCGGGGTACTATGGCTACACCTTC. Its protein product is CASIVLGAGYYGYTF. The chain couples TRBV6-5 to TRBJ1-2; no clear D gene. The germline V and J ends were trimmed by 7 bases and 3 bases, with 18 bases remaining between them. The germline V gene encodes CDR1 MNHEY and CDR2 SVGAGI. The CDR3 is made up of 15 amino acids.

V usage is TRBV20-1 and J usage is TRBJ2-5; D perhaps matches TRBD2 (6 bases). CDR1 and CDR2 (germline): DFQATT, SNEGSKA (reference sequence). V lost 3 bases and J 5 bases, leaving 16 bases between the germline ends. This CDR3 has 14 residues. CDR3 sequence reads: CSASPMPGGETQYF. DNA for the CDR3: TGCAGTGCTAGTCCGATGCCCGGGGGTGAGACCCAGTACTTC.

The gene calls are TRBV6-6 and TRBJ2-5; 7 bases are a match to TRBD2. The junction had 5 bases not matched to a gene; V was cut back by 0 bases and J by 4 bases. The CDR3 runs to 15 residues. Germline-derived CDR1 and CDR2 are MNHNY and SVGAGI (reference sequence). The CDR3 protein is CASSYSSSGGETQYF. Written as DNA, the CDR3 is TGTGCCAGCAGTTACTCGAGTTCGGGGGGAGAGACCCAGTACTTC.

This clone was seen a handful of times. This same CDR3 is encoded by further DNA sequences in the sample. The V and J genes are TRBV28 and TRBJ2-7, with TRBD1 identical over 8 bases. Trimming cost V 5 bases and J 0 bases; bases outside gene matches: 6. The germline V gene encodes CDR1 MDHEN and CDR2 SYDVKM. CDR3 length equals 15 residues. CDR3 loop: CASSPGGGPSYEQYF. The CDR3 DNA follows: TGTGCCAGCAGTCCAGGGGGCGGGCCCTCCTACGAGCAGTACTTC.